This TCR beta chain was captured in a study of T cells after yellow fever vaccination. Looking at the study overall: Low-cell-number fractions underwent preparation using SMART-Seq v4 Ultra Low Input. General study results and limits: Reappearance after the booster was observed for most primary-vaccination clones (roughly 96% CD4, more than 70% CD8).

Germline assignment: CDR1 KGHSH and CDR2 LQKENI. The CDR3 covers 14 residues. V lost 0 bases and J 6 bases, leaving 9 bases between the germline ends. TCRdb reprocessed the 5' RACE reads with MiXCR, giving one entry per CDR3 protein. The table shows around 610,000 distinct CDR3 sequences, with approximately 13% occurring only once. This clonotype has a count of ten or more. Its target is not known. The receptor's source is a man aged 30-40 years who received the YFV17D yellow fever vaccine. The gene calls are TRBV18 and TRBJ2-1; no clear D gene. The sample here was PBMCs, taken on the day of the yellow fever booster vaccination. The CDR3: CASSPPQARNEQFF. The CDR3 bases are TGTGCCAGCTCACCACCCCAGGCCCGCAATGAGCAGTTCTTC.